This T cell receptor (beta chain) was captured in a study of shared clonotypes between healthy human individuals. The assay was immunoSEQ multiplex PCR, and TCRdb's table has in-frame clones only and misses some. The profile covers 2 million to 2.5 million clones, with approximately 93% appearing a single time and approximately 0.35% taken by the ten largest. The germline CDR1 and CDR2 sequences are KGHSH and LQKENI. CDR3 size: 15 residues. V lost 2 bases and J lost 5, with 15 bases in between. The clonotype comes from a young man in good health. Some clones in this sample may be carry-over from other donors' samples. This chain uses TRBV18 with TRBJ1-1, with D unclear. The specimen sequenced was naive CD4+ T cells from PBMCs. Described subset: CD45RA+ positively selected. CDR3: CASSPGFGGQTEAFF. CDR3 sequence (DNA): TGTGCCAGCTCACCAGGGTTCGGAGGGCAGACTGAAGCTTTCTTT.